This T cell receptor (beta chain) was recovered during a study of cytomegalovirus exposure and HLA in healthy donors. In germline, CDR1 is MNHEY, CDR2 SVGAGI. After removal of 6 bases from V and 1 base from J, the junction contained 1 base not matched to a gene. This CDR3 has 15 amino acids. Comments on this clone: Its antigen is unknown.

While the first cohort had 600 to 850 subjects, the donors belonged to the separate validation cohort of roughly 130 subjects. Clones were read by immunoSEQ multiplex PCR, and TCRdb kept only the in-frame ones, dropping some. Among about 130,000 clones listed, 85% to 90% were seen once. Study conclusions and caveats: Most observed TCR sequences were rare, whereas some public TCRs were detected in many donors. The finding came from a later analysis; first-cohort TCR clusters tended to co-occur in the 130 or so validation repertoires. The study put 150 to 200 TCR beta chains on its list as cytomegalovirus-associated.

The rearrangement links TRBV6-5 to TRBJ2-3; 13 bases are shared with TRBD2. Sequencing used PBMCs. This clonotype was obtained from a woman under 30 in good health and CMV-seronegative. CDR3 DNA: TGTGCCAGCAGAGGACTAGCGGGGGGCACAGATACGCAGTATTTT. Protein: CASRGLAGGTDTQYF.